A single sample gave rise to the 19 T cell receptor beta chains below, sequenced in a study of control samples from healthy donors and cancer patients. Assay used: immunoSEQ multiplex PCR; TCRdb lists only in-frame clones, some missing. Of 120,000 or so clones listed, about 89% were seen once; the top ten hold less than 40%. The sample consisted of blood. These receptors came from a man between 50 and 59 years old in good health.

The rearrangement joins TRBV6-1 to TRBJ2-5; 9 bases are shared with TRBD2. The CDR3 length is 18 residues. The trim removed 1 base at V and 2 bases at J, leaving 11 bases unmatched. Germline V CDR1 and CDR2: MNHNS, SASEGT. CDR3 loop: CASSEDWRGGGKQETQYF. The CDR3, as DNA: TGTGCCAGCAGTGAAGATTGGCGGGGGGGCGGAAAGCAAGAGACCCAGTACTTC.

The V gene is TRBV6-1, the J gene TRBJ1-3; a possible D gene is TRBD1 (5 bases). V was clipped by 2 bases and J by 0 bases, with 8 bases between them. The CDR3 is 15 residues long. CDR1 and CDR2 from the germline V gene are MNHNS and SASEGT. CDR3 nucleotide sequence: TGTGCCAGCAGTGAAAGGGGCGGCTCTGGAAACACCATATATTTT. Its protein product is CASSERGGSGNTIYF.

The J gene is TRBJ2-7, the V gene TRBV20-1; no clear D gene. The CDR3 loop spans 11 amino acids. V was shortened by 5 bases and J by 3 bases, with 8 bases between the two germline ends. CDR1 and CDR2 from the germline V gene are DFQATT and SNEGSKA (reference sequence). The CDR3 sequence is CSAEPYYEQYF. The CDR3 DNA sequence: TGCAGTGCTGAACCCTACTACGAGCAGTACTTC.

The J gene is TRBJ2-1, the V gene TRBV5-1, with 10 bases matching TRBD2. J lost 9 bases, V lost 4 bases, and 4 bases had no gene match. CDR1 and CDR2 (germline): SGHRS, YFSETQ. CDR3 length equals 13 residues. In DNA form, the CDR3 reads TGCGCCAGCAGCCTAAGCGGGGGGGTTGAGCAGTTCTTC. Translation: CASSLSGGVEQFF.

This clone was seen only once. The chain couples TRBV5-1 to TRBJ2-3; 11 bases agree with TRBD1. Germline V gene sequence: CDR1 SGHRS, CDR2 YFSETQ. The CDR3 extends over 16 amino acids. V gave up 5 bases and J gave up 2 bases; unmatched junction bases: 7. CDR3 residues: CASSSGTGGDTDTQYF. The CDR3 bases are TGCGCCAGCAGTTCCGGGACAGGGGGAGACACAGATACGCAGTATTTT.

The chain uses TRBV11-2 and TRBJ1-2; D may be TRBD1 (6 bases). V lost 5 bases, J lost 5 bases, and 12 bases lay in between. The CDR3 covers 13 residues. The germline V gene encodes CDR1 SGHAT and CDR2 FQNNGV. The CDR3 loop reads CASSTDSTYGYTF. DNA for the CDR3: TGTGCCAGCAGCACGGACAGTACTTATGGCTACACCTTC. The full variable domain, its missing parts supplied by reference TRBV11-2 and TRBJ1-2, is EAGVAQSPRYKIIEKRQSVAFWCNPISGHATLYWYQQILGQGPKLLIQFQNNGVVDDSQLPKDRFSAERLKGVDSTLKIQPAKLEDSAVYLCASSTDSTYGYTFGSGTRLTVV.

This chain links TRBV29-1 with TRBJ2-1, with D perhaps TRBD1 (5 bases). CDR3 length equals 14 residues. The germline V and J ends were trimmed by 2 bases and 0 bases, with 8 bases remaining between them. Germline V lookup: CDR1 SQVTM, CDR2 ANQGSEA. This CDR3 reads CSVEKGFSYNEQFF. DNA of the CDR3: TGCAGCGTTGAAAAGGGGTTCTCCTACAATGAGCAGTTCTTC.

The CDR3 spells CASSRESGGATYEQYF. CDR3 in DNA: TGTGCCAGCAGCCGGGAGAGCGGGGGGGCCACTTACGAGCAGTACTTC. The chain employs TRBV4-2 and TRBJ2-7, with 10 bases aligning to TRBD2. The CDR3 is 16 residues long. V lost 4 bases and J lost 4; bases outside the gene matches: 10. CDR1 is LGHNA and CDR2 is YNFKEQ in the germline V gene.

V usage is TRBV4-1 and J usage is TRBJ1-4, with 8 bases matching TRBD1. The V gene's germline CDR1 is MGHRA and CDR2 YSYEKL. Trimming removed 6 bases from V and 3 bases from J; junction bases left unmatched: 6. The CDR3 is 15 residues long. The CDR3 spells CASSQSGGPNEKLFF. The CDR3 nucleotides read TGCGCCAGCAGTCAATCAGGGGGCCCTAATGAAAAACTGTTTTTT.

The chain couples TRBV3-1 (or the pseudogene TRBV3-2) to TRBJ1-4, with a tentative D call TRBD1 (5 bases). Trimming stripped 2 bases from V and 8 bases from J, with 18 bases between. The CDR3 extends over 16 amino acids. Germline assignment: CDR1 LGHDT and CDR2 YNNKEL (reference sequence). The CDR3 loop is CASSQLSRASGEKLFF. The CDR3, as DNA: TGTGCCAGCAGCCAACTAAGCAGGGCTTCGGGGGAAAAACTGTTTTTT.

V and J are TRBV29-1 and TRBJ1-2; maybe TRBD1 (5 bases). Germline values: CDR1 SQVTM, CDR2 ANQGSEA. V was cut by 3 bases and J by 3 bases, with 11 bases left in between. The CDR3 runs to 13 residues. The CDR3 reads CSVDPGTHYGYTF. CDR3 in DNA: TGCAGCGTTGATCCTGGGACCCACTATGGCTACACCTTC.

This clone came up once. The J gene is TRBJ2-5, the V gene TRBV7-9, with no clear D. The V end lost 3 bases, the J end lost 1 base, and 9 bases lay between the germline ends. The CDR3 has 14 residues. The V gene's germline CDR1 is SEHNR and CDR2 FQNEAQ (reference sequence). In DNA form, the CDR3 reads TGTGCCAGCAGCTTTGTGACGGGCCAAGAGACCCAGTACTTC. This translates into CASSFVTGQETQYF. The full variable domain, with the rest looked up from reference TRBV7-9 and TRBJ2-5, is DTGVSQNPRHKITKRGQNVTFRCDPISEHNRLYWYRQTLGQGPEFLTYFQNEAQLEKSRLLSDRFSAERPKGSFSTLEIQRTEQGDSAMYLCASSFVTGQETQYFGPGTRLLVL.

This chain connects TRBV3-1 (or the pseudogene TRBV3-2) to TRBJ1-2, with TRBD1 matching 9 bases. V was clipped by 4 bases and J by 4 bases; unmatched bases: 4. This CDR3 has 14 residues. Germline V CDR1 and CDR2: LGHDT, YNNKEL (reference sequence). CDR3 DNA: TGTGCCAGCAGCCCGGGACAGGGCGGCTATGGCTACACCTTC. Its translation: CASSPGQGGYGYTF.

CDR3 in DNA: TGTGCCAGTAGTATAGTCGGAGGGTTCTATGGCTACACCTTC. This translates into CASSIVGGFYGYTF. The V and J genes are TRBV19 and TRBJ1-2; D ambiguous. Trimming took 1 base from V and 4 from J, leaving 10 bases between them. CDR1 is LNHDA and CDR2 is SQIVND in the germline V gene (reference sequence). This CDR3 has 14 amino acids.

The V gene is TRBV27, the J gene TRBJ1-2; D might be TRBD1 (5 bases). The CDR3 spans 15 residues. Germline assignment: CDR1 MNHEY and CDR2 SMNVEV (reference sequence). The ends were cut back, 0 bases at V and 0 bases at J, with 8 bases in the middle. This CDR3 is CASSLSGGSNYGYTF. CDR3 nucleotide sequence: TGTGCCAGCAGTTTATCTGGGGGTTCTAACTATGGCTACACCTTC.

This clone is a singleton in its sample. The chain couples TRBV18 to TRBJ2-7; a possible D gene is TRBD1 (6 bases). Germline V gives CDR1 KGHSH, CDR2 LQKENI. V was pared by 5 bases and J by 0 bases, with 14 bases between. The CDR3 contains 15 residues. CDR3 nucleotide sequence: TGTGCCAGCTCATCAGGACAGCAAAGCTCCTACGAGCAGTACTTC. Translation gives CASSSGQQSSYEQYF.

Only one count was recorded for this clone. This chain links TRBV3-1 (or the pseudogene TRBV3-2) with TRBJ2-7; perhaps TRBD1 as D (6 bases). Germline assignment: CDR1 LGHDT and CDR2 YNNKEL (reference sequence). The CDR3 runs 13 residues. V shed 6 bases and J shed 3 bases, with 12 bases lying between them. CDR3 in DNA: TGTGCCAGCAGTCGGACAGAATACTACGAGCAGTACTTC. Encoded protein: CASSRTEYYEQYF.

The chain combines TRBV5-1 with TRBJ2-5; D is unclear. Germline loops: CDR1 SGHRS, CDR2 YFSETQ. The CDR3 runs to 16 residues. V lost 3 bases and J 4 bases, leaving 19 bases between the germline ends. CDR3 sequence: CASSYQTSEITETQYF. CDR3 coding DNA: TGCGCCAGCAGCTACCAGACTTCTGAGATTACAGAGACCCAGTACTTC. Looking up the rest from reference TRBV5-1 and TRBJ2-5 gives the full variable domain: KAGVTQTPRYLIKTRGQQVTLSCSPISGHRSVSWYQQTPGQGLQFLFEYFSETQRNKGNFPGRFSGRQFSNSRSEMNVSTLELGDSALYLCASSYQTSEITETQYFGPGTRLLVL.

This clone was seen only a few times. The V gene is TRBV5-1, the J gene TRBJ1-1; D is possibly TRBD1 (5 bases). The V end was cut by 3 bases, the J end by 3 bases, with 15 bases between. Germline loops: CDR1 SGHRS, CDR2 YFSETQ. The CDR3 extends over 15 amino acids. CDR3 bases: TGCGCCAGCAGCTGGGGGTCTTACGGGGACACTGAAGCTTTCTTT. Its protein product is CASSWGSYGDTEAFF.